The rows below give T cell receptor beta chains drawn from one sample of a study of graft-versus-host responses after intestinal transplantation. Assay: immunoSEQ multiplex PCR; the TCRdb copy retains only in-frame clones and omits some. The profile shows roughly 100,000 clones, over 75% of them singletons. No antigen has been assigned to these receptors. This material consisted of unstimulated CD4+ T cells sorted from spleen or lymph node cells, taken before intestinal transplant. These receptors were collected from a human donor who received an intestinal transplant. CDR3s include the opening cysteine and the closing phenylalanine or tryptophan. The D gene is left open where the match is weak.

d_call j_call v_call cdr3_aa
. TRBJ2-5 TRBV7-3 CASSLVEGETQYF
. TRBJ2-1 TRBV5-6 CASSHWYAVSYNEQFF
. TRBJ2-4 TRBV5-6 CASTSDRKNIQYF
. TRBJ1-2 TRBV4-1 CASSQEGAAGYTF
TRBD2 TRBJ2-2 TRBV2 CASKTERGGVTGELFF
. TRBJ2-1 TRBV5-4 CASSLGYSHNEQFF
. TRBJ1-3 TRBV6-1 CATQPQRRSGNTIYF
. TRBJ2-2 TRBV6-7 CASSYTGDTGELFF
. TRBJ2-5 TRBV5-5 CASYPQGGQTQYF
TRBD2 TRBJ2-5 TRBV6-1 CASSGGLAAETQYF
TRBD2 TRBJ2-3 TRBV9 CASSVEGLAGSAQYF
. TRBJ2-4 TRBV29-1 CSVDEFVELLAKNIQYF
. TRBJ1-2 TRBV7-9 CASSLGGVGAYYGYTF
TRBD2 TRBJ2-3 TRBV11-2 CASSSRGWATADTQYF
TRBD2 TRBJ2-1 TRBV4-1 CASSQGTSGNYNEQFF
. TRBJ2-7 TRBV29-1 CSVYAWASSYEQYF
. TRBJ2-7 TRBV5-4 CASSLDRSGDEQYF
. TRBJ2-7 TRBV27 CASSPLVSYEQYF
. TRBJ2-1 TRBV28 CASSGLWEENEQFF
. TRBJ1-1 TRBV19 CASTQWGETEAFF
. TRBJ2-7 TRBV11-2 CASSAILGGTYEQYF
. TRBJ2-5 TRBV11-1 CASSLGWGEQETQYF
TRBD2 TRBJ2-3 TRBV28 CASSLGRLAGGGTDTQYF
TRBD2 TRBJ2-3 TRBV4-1 CASSQAWGLPTDTQYF
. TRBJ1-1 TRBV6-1 CASCTPDPAEAFF
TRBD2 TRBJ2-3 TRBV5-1 CASSLGAGGPTDTQYF